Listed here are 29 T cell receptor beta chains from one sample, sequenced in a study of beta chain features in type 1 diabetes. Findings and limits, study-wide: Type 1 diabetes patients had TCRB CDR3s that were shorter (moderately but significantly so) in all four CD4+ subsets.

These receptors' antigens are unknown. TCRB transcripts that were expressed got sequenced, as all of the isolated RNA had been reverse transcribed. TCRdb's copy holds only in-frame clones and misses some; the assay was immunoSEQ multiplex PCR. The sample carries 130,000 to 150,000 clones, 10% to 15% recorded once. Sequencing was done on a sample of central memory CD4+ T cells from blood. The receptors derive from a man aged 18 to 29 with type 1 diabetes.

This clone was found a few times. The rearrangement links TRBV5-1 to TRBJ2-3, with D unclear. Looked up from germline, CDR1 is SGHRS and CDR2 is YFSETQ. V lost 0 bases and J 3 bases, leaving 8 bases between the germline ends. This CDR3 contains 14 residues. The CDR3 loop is CASSLATRTDTQYF. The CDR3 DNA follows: TGCGCCAGCAGCTTGGCCACCAGAACAGATACGCAGTATTTT.

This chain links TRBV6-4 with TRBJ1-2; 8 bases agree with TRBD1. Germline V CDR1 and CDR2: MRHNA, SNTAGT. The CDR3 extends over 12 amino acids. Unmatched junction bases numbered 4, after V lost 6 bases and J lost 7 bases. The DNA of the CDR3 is TGTGCCAGCAGCGGACAGGGTGTTGGCTACACCTTC. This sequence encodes CASSGQGVGYTF.

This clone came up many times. CDR3: CASSPSGAHGYTF. The CDR3 bases are TGTGCCAGCAGCCCCTCGGGGGCGCATGGCTACACCTTC. The chain combines TRBV5-4 with TRBJ1-2; tentatively, D is TRBD1 (6 bases). Trimming left V 4 bases short and J 6 bases short, with 13 bases between. Germline V gene data show CDR1 as SGHNT and CDR2 as YYREEE (reference sequence). CDR3 length equals 13 residues. Drawing the rest from reference TRBV5-4 and TRBJ1-2, the complete variable domain is ETGVTQSPTHLIKTRGQQVTLRCSSQSGHNTVSWYQQALGQGPQFIFQYYREEENGRGNFPPRFSGLQFPNYSSELNVNALELDDSALYLCASSPSGAHGYTFGSGTRLTVV.

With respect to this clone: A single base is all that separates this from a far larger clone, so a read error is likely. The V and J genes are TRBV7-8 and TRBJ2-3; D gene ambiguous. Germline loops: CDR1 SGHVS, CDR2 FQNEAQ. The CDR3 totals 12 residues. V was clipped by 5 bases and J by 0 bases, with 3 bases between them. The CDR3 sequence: CASSLSTDTQYF. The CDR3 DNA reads TGTGCCAGCAGCCTTAGCACAGATACGCAGTATTTT.

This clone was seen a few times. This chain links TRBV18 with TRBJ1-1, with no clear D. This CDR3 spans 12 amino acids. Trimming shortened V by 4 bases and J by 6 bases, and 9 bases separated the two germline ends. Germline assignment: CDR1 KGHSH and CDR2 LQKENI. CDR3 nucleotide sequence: TGTGCCAGCTCACTTGATCGGGCTGAAGCTTTCTTT. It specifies CASSLDRAEAFF.

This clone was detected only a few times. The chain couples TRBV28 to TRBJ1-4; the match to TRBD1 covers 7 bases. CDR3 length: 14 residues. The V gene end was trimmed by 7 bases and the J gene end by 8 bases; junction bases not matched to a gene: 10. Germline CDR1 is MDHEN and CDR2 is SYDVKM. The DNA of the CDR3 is TGTGCCAGCACTCCGGGGGACAGCTTGGAAAAACTGTTTTTT. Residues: CASTPGDSLEKLFF.

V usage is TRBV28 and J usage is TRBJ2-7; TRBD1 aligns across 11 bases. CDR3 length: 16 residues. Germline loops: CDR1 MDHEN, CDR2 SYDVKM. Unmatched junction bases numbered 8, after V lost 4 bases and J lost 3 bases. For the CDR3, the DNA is TGTGCCAGCAGTTCAAGGACCGGGACAGGGGGCTACGAGCAGTACTTC. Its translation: CASSSRTGTGGYEQYF. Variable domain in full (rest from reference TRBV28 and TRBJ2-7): DVKVTQSSRYLVKRTGEKVFLECVQDMDHENMFWYRQDPGLGLRLIYFSYDVKMKEKGDIPEGYSVSREKKERFSLILESASTNQTSMYLCASSSRTGTGGYEQYFGPGTRLTVT.

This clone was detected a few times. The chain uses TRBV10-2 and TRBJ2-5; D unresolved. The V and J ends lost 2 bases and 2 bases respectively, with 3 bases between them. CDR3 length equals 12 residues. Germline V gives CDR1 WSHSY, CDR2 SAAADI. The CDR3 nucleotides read TGCGCCAGCAGTGAGAGGCAAGAGACCCAGTACTTC. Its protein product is CASSERQETQYF.

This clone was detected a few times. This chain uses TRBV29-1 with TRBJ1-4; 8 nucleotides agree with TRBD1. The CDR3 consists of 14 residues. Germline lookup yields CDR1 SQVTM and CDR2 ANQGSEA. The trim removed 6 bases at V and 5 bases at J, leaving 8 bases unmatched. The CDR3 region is CSVVTGTGNEKLFF. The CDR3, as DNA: TGCAGCGTCGTAACCGGGACAGGAAATGAAAAACTGTTTTTT.

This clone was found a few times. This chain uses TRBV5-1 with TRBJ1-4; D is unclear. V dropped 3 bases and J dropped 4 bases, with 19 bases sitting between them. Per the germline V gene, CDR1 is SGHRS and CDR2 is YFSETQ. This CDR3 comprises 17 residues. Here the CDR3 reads CASSWSRELAGNEKLFF. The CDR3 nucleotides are TGCGCCAGCAGCTGGAGCCGTGAACTTGCTGGTAATGAAAAACTGTTTTTT.

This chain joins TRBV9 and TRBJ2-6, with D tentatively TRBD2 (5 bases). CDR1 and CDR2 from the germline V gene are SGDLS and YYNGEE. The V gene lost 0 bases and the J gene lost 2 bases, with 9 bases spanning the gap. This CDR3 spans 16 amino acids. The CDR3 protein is CASSVATGAGANVLTF. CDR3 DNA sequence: TGTGCCAGCAGCGTAGCGACCGGGGCTGGGGCCAACGTCCTGACTTTC.

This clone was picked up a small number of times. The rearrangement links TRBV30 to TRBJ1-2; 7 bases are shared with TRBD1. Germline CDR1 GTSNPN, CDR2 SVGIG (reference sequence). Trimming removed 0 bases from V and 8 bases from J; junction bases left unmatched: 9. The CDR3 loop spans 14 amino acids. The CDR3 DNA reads TGTGCCTGGAGTGTCCTGACAGGGCGAGAAGGCTACACCTTC. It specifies CAWSVLTGREGYTF.

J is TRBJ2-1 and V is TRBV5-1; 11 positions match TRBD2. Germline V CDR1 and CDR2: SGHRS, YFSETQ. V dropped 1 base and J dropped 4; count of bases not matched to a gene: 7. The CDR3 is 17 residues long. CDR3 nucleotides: TGCGCCAGCAGCTTGCCCCCTAGCGGGGGGCGTTACAATGAGCAGTTCTTC. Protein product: CASSLPPSGGRYNEQFF. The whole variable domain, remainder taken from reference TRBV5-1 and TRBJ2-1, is KAGVTQTPRYLIKTRGQQVTLSCSPISGHRSVSWYQQTPGQGLQFLFEYFSETQRNKGNFPGRFSGRQFSNSRSEMNVSTLELGDSALYLCASSLPPSGGRYNEQFFGPGTRLTVL.

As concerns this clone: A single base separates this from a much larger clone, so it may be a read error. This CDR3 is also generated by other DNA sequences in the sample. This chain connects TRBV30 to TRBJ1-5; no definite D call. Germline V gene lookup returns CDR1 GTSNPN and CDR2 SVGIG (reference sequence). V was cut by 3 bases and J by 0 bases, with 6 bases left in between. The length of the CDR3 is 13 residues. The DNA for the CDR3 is TGTGCCTGGAGCGCAGATAGCAATCAGCCCCAGCATTTT. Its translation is CAWSADSNQPQHF.

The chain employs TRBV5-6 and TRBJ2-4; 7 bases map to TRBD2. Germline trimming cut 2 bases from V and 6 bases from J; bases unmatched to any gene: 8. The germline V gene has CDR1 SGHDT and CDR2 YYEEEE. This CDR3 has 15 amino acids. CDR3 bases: TGTGCCAGCAGCTTCCTAGCGGTGGGTGGAAACATTCAGTACTTC. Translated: CASSFLAVGGNIQYF.

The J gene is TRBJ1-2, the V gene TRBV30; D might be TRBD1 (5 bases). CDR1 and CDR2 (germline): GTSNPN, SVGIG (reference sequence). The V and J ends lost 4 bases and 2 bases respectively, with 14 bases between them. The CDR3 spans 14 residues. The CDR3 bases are TGTGCCTGGATCTGGTTAGGGACGAACTATGGCTACACCTTC. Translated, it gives CAWIWLGTNYGYTF.

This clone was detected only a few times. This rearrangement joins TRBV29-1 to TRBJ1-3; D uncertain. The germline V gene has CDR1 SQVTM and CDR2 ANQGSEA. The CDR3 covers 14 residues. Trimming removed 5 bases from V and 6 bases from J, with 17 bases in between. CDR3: CSVSHSSAANTIYF. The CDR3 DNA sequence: TGCAGCGTTTCCCACAGTTCCGCAGCAAACACCATATATTTT.

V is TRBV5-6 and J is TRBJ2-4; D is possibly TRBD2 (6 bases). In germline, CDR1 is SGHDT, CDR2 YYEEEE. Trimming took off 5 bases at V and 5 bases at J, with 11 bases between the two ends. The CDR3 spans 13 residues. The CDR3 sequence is CASRYGGENIQYF. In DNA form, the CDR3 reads TGTGCCAGCAGGTACGGGGGTGAAAACATTCAGTACTTC.

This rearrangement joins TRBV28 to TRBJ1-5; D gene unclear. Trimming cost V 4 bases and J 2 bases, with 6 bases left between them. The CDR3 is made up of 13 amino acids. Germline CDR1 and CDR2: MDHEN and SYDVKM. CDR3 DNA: TGTGCCAGCAGTTCCGGGGGCAATCAGCCCCAGCATTTT. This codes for CASSSGGNQPQHF.

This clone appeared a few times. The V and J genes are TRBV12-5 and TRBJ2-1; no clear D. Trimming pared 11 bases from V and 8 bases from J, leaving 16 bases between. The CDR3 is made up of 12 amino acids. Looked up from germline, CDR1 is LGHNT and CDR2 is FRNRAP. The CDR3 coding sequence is TGTGCTCGACCCCGACCCCACGATGAGCAGTTCTTC. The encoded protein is CARPRPHDEQFF.

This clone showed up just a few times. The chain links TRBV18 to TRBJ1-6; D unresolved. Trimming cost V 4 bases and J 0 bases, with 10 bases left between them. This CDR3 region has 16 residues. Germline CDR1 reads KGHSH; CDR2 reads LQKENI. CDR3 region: CASSRWESSYNSPLHF. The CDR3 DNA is TGTGCCAGCTCACGTTGGGAGAGCTCCTATAATTCACCCCTCCACTTT.

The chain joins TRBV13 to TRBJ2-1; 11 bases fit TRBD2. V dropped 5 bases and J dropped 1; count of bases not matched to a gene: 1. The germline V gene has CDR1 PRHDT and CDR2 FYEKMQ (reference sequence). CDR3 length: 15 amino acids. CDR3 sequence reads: CASSRTSGSYNEQFF. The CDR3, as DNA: TGTGCCAGCAGCCGGACTAGCGGGTCCTACAATGAGCAGTTCTTC. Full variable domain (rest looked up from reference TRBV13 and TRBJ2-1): AAGVIQSPRHLIKEKRETATLKCYPIPRHDTVYWYQQGPGQDPQFLISFYEKMQSDKGSIPDRFSAQQFSDYHSELNMSSLELGDSALYFCASSRTSGSYNEQFFGPGTRLTVL.

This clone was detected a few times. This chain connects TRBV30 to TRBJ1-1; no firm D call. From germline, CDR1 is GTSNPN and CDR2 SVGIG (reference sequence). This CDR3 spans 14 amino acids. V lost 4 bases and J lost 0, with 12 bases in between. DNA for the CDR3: TGTGCCTGGACGGACGTATTCATGAACACTGAAGCTTTCTTT. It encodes CAWTDVFMNTEAFF.

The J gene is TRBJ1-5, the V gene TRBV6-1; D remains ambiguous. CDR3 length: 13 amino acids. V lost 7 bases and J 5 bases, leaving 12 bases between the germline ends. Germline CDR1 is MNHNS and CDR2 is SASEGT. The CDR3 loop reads CASTGQWDQPQHF. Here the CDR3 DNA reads TGTGCCAGCACCGGGCAGTGGGATCAGCCCCAGCATTTT.

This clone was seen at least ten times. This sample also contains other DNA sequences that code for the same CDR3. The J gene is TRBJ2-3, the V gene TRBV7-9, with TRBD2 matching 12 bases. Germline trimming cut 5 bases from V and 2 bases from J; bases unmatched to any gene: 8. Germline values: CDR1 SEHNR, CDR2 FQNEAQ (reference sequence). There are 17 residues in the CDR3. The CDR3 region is CASSRPGLAGPTDTQYF. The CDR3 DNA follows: TGTGCCAGCAGCCGACCCGGACTAGCGGGGCCCACAGATACGCAGTATTTT.

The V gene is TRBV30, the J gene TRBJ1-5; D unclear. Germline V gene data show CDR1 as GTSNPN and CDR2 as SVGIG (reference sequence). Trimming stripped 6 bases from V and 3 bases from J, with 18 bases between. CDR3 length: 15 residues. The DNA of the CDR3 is TGTGCCTGCAAGACCGGGAACCTCTACAATCAGCCCCAGCATTTT. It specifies CACKTGNLYNQPQHF.

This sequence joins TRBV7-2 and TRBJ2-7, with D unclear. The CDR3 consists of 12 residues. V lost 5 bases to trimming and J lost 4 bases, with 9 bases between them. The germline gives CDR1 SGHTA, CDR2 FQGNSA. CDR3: CASSRPNYEQYF. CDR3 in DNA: TGTGCCAGCAGCCGACCTAATTACGAGCAGTACTTC.

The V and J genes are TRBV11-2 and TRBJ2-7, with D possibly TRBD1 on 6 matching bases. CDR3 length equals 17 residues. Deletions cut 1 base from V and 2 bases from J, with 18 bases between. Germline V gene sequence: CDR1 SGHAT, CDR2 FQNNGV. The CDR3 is CASSLASREQGTYEQYF. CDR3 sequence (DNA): TGTGCCAGCAGCTTAGCCTCTAGGGAGCAGGGGACCTACGAGCAGTACTTC.

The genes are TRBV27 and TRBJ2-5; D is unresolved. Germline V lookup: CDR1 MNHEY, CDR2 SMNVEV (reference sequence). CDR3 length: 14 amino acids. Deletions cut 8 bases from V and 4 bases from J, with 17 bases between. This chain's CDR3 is CASGRPFRTETQYF. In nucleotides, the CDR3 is TGTGCCAGCGGCCGACCCTTCCGAACAGAGACCCAGTACTTC.